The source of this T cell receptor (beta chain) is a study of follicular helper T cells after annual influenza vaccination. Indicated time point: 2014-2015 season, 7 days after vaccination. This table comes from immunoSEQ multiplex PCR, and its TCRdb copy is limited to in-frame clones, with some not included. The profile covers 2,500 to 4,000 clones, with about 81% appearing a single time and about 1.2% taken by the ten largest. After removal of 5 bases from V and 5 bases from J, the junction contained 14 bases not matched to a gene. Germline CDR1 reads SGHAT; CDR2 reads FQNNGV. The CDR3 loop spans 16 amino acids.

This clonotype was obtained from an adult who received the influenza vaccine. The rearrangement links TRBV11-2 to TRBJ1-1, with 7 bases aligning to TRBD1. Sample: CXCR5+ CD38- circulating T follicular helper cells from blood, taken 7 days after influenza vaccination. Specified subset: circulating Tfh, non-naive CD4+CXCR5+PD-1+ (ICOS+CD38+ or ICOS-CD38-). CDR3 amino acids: CASSPTSGARGTEAFF. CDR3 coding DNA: TGTGCCAGCAGCCCCACCTCCGGAGCCAGGGGGACTGAAGCTTTCTTT.